The next 30 T cell receptor beta chains were all read from a single sample in a study of early T cells in non-severe SARS-CoV-2 infection. Each CDR3 protein gets one entry after TCRdb re-called the 5' RACE reads with MiXCR. The profile shows 55,000 or so distinct CDR3 sequences, around 12% of them singletons. Sequencing was performed on whole blood. These receptors all come from an adult who was a healthcare worker with PCR-confirmed SARS-CoV-2 infection or an uninfected control (not recorded which).

This clonotype was recorded at least ten times. V and J are TRBV7-6 and TRBJ2-5, with TRBD2 matching 8 bases. V was clipped by 4 bases and J by 1 base; unmatched bases: 2. CDR1 and CDR2 (germline): SGHVS, FNYEAQ. The CDR3 has 14 residues. In DNA, the CDR3 is TGTGCCAGCAGCTCACTAGCGGCCCAAGAGACCCAGTACTTC. This codes for CASSSLAAQETQYF. Variable domain in full (rest from reference TRBV7-6 and TRBJ2-5): GAGVSQSPRYKVTKRGQDVALRCDPISGHVSLYWYRQALGQGPEFLTYFNYEAQQDKSGLPNDRFSAERPEGSISTLTIQRTEQRDSAMYRCASSSLAAQETQYFGPGTRLLVL.

The genes are TRBV10-3 and TRBJ1-2; unclear D gene. The germline V gene encodes CDR1 ENHRY and CDR2 SYGVKD. The CDR3 contains 13 residues. With 3 bases removed from V and 1 base from J, the gap between germline ends came to 6 bases. The CDR3 spells CAISERVNYGYTF. CDR3 nucleotide sequence: TGTGCCATCAGTGAAAGGGTTAACTATGGCTACACCTTC.

This clonotype has a count of ten or more. The gene calls are TRBV4-1 and TRBJ1-2, with D maybe TRBD1 (5 bases). The CDR3 spans 18 residues. Germline CDR1 and CDR2: MGHRA and YSYEKL. V lost 0 bases to trimming and J lost 4 bases, with 21 bases between them. The CDR3 bases are TGCGCCAGCAGCCAAGAAGTTGTCAGGACAACCCGGTCCTATGGCTACACCTTC. Amino acids: CASSQEVVRTTRSYGYTF.

This clonotype was seen repeatedly, ten times or more. The chain combines TRBV30 with TRBJ1-1; D is possibly TRBD1 (5 bases). The CDR3 is 16 amino acids. Trimming stripped 3 bases from V and 8 bases from J, with 25 bases between. Germline lookup yields CDR1 GTSNPN and CDR2 SVGIG (reference sequence). CDR3 in amino acids: CAWRSVIGTPGEEAFF. Written as DNA, the CDR3 is TGTGCCTGGAGATCGGTCATAGGGACCCCCGGGGAGGAAGCTTTCTTT.

The chain links TRBV29-1 to TRBJ2-3; TRBD2 agrees at 8 bases. V shed 6 bases, J shed 4 bases, and the junction held 9 bases outside the gene matches. Germline V gene lookup returns CDR1 SQVTM and CDR2 ANQGSEA. The CDR3 sequence is 14 residues long. The CDR3 loop reads CSVATSGLSDTQYF. DNA of the CDR3: TGCAGCGTAGCAACTAGCGGACTATCAGATACGCAGTATTTT.

The chain is built from TRBV13 and TRBJ2-7; D is perhaps TRBD1 (5 bases). CDR1 and CDR2 (germline): PRHDT, FYEKMQ (reference sequence). The CDR3 extends over 12 amino acids. Trimming left V 5 bases short and J 4 bases short, with 9 bases between. This CDR3 reads CASSQGKYEQYF. DNA for the CDR3: TGTGCCAGCAGCCAGGGTAAATACGAGCAGTACTTC.

This clonotype was observed a handful of times. The rearrangement links TRBV11-2 to TRBJ2-7; 9 bases agree with TRBD1. The CDR3 is 15 residues long. V lost 1 base, J lost 2 bases, and 3 bases stayed unmatched. Germline V lookup: CDR1 SGHAT, CDR2 FQNNGV. The DNA of the CDR3 is TGTGCCAGCAGCTTAGTACAGGGGGCCGCCTACGAGCAGTACTTC. Encoded protein: CASSLVQGAAYEQYF. Full variable domain (rest looked up from reference TRBV11-2 and TRBJ2-7): EAGVAQSPRYKIIEKRQSVAFWCNPISGHATLYWYQQILGQGPKLLIQFQNNGVVDDSQLPKDRFSAERLKGVDSTLKIQPAKLEDSAVYLCASSLVQGAAYEQYFGPGTRLTVT.

A few counts support this clonotype. The rearrangement links TRBV30 to TRBJ2-1; D unresolved. Trimming removed 1 base at V and 6 bases at J, with 16 bases between. The CDR3 contains 15 residues. Germline CDR1 and CDR2: GTSNPN and SVGIG (reference sequence). The CDR3 here is CAWSASPALANEQFF. The DNA for the CDR3 is TGTGCCTGGAGTGCCTCCCCCGCTCTGGCCAATGAGCAGTTCTTC.

This clonotype occurred a few times. Here the CDR3 reads CASSWDGQSGNTIYF. The CDR3 DNA follows: TGCGCCAGCAGCTGGGACGGACAATCTGGAAACACCATATATTTT. The J gene is TRBJ1-3, the V gene TRBV5-1, with D possibly being TRBD1 (5 bases). V was trimmed by 3 bases and J by 1 base, leaving 11 bases between them. The length of the CDR3 is 15 residues. Germline assignment: CDR1 SGHRS and CDR2 YFSETQ.

CDR3 amino acids: CAWISTGAIYGYTF. CDR3 sequence (DNA): TGTGCCTGGATTTCGACAGGGGCGATTTATGGCTACACCTTC. The chain joins TRBV30 to TRBJ1-2, with 8 bases lining up with TRBD1. CDR1 GTSNPN and CDR2 SVGIG come from the germline V gene (reference sequence). After removal of 4 bases from V and 5 bases from J, the junction contained 9 bases not matched to a gene. The CDR3 loop spans 14 amino acids.

In regard to this clonotype: One junction end disagrees with the germline gene, perhaps due to a read error. The V call is TRBV7-7, the J call TRBJ2-2; 7 bases are a match to TRBD2. CDR1 is SSHAT and CDR2 is FNYEAQ in the germline V gene (reference sequence). CDR3 size: 16 residues. The CDR3 protein is CASSPFPGGNTGELFF. The CDR3 DNA reads as TGTGCTAGCAGCCCATTTCCGGGGGGAAACACCGGGGAGCTGTTTTTT. Full variable domain (rest looked up from reference TRBV7-7 and TRBJ2-2): GAGVSQSPRYKVTKRGQDVTLRCDPISSHATLYWYQQALGQGPEFLTYFNYEAQPDKSGLPSDRFSAERPEGSISTLTIQRTEQRDSAMYRCASSPFPGGNTGELFFGEGSRLTVL.

This clonotype was recorded a few times. This sequence joins TRBV19 and TRBJ1-2; 9 nucleotides match TRBD1. Looked up from germline, CDR1 is LNHDA and CDR2 is SQIVND (reference sequence). J lost 6 bases, V lost 6 bases, and 8 bases had no gene match. The CDR3 consists of 14 residues. CDR3 amino acids: CASRGWDRVDGYTF. As DNA, the CDR3 is TGTGCCAGTAGGGGATGGGACAGGGTTGATGGCTACACCTTC.

This clonotype has ten or more counts. The chain carries TRBV3-1 and TRBJ2-3; D is unclear. V gave up 0 bases and J gave up 3 bases, with 7 bases separating them. The CDR3 runs to 14 residues. Germline V gives CDR1 LGHDT, CDR2 YNNKEL (reference sequence). The CDR3 spells CASSQDDPTDTQYF. In DNA, the CDR3 is TGTGCCAGCAGCCAAGATGACCCGACAGATACGCAGTATTTT.

The CDR3 here is CASSYEGFDAGELFF. The CDR3, as DNA: TGTGCCAGCAGTTACGAGGGTTTCGACGCCGGGGAGCTGTTTTTT. The chain combines TRBV6-2 or TRBV6-3 with TRBJ2-2, with D tentatively TRBD2 (5 bases). This CDR3 spans 15 amino acids. Deletions cut 2 bases from V and 6 bases from J, with 13 bases between. Germline V lookup: CDR1 MNHEY, CDR2 SVGEGT.

This clonotype has only a few counts. The junction and the germline gene differ at one end; a read error may be behind it. The chain has TRBV7-7 and TRBJ1-1, with no clear D. Germline CDR1 SSHAT, CDR2 FNYEAQ (reference sequence). CDR3 size: 13 residues. CDR3 residues: CASSLNRDTEAFF. CDR3 nucleotides: TGTGCTAGCAGCTTAAACAGAGACACTGAAGCTTTCTTT.

This clonotype was counted between two and nine times. The rearrangement joins TRBV4-2 to TRBJ1-1, with a weak D call TRBD1 (6 bases). The CDR3 has 14 residues. V was trimmed by 4 bases and J by 1 base, leaving 10 bases between them. Germline V CDR1 and CDR2: LGHNA, YNFKEQ. The CDR3 nucleotides are TGTGCCAGCAGCCTCAAACAGGGGAACACTGAAGCTTTCTTT. It codes for CASSLKQGNTEAFF.

This clonotype was detected ten times or more. The J gene is TRBJ2-1, the V gene TRBV7-3; a possible D gene is TRBD1 (5 bases). Trimming cost V 1 base and J 0 bases, with 10 bases left between them. CDR3 length equals 16 residues. Germline CDR1 and CDR2: SGHTA and FQGTGA. The CDR3 bases are TGTGCCAGCAGCTTAATGGGCCAGGGCTCCTACAATGAGCAGTTCTTC. It is translated as CASSLMGQGSYNEQFF.

This clonotype turned up a few times. The chain is built from TRBV28 and TRBJ2-1; no firm D call. The V and J ends lost 3 bases and 7 bases respectively, with 4 bases between them. Germline lookup yields CDR1 MDHEN and CDR2 SYDVKM. This CDR3 spans 11 amino acids. CDR3 region: CASSFLNEQFF. The CDR3, as DNA: TGTGCCAGCAGTTTTTTAAATGAGCAGTTCTTC.

This clonotype occurred a few times. The chain couples TRBV12-3 or TRBV12-4 to TRBJ2-2; tentatively, D is TRBD1 (5 bases). There are 18 residues in the CDR3. Trimming removed 3 bases from V and 7 bases from J, with 24 bases in between. CDR3 nucleotide sequence: TGTGCCAGCAGTTTCGGGCGATGGACACCCCCGAGTATCGGGGAGCTGTTTTTT. It specifies CASSFGRWTPPSIGELFF.

The chain employs TRBV6-4 and TRBJ2-2; D is ambiguous. CDR3 length equals 15 residues. The V and J ends lost 6 bases and 4 bases respectively, with 15 bases between them. CDR1 is MRHNA and CDR2 is SNTAGT in the germline V gene. The chain's CDR3 is CASSRNPDGTGELFF. As DNA, the CDR3 is TGTGCCAGCAGCCGAAACCCTGACGGCACCGGGGAGCTGTTTTTT.

This clonotype came up many times. The chain is built from TRBV13 and TRBJ2-5; 7 bases map to TRBD2. The CDR3 spans 13 residues. V lost 5 bases to trimming and J lost 2 bases; unmatched junction nucleotides: 2. CDR1 and CDR2 (germline): PRHDT, FYEKMQ (reference sequence). The CDR3 protein is CASSLGGQETQYF. The CDR3, as DNA: TGTGCCAGCAGCCTCGGGGGGCAAGAGACCCAGTACTTC.

This clonotype was seen repeatedly, ten times or more. The chain couples TRBV12-3 or TRBV12-4 to TRBJ2-2; 14 bases are a match to TRBD2. CDR3 length: 19 amino acids. V lost 5 bases, J lost 3 bases, and 11 bases stayed unmatched. CDR3 amino acids: CASSPNGGLAGGDTGELFF. Here the CDR3 DNA reads TGTGCCAGCAGTCCCAACGGTGGACTAGCGGGGGGTGACACCGGGGAGCTGTTTTTT.

This clonotype was counted at least ten times. The V and J genes are TRBV20-1 and TRBJ2-2, with D possibly called TRBD1 or TRBD2 (5 bases each). Per the germline V gene, CDR1 is DFQATT and CDR2 is SNEGSKA (reference sequence). Trimming cost V 3 bases and J 2 bases, with 13 bases left between them. The CDR3 has 15 amino acids. In DNA form, the CDR3 reads TGCAGTGCTAGGGGGAGAGGGACCAACACCGGGGAGCTGTTTTTT. It translates to CSARGRGTNTGELFF.

This clonotype has more than one count but fewer than ten. The chain carries TRBV5-4 and TRBJ2-3; D unresolved. The CDR3 runs 14 residues. From germline, CDR1 is SGHNT and CDR2 YYREEE (reference sequence). V lost 4 bases, J lost 2 bases, and 11 bases lay in between. The DNA of the CDR3 is TGTGCCAGCAGCCCCAAATCATTCACAGATACGCAGTATTTT. Translation: CASSPKSFTDTQYF.

This clonotype was counted only a few times. The chain has TRBV6-2 or TRBV6-3 and TRBJ2-2, with unresolved D. There are 12 residues in the CDR3. V shed 6 bases and J shed 7 bases, with 9 bases lying between them. Germline lookup yields CDR1 MNHEY and CDR2 SVGEGT. The CDR3 DNA reads as TGTGCCAGCAGAACAGAGTACGGGGAGCTGTTTTTT. This gives the protein CASRTEYGELFF.

This clonotype was detected many times. The rearrangement uses TRBV14 and TRBJ2-1; 11 nucleotides line up with TRBD2. CDR1 SGHDN and CDR2 FVKESK come from the germline V gene. Trimming took 1 base from V and 9 from J; bases not matched to a gene: 11. The CDR3 has 17 amino acids. The DNA for the CDR3 is TGTGCCAGCAGCCAAGTCCTAGCGGGGGGATATCGGCGTGAGCAGTTCTTC. Protein sequence: CASSQVLAGGYRREQFF.

This clonotype was seen more than once but under ten times. The V and J genes are TRBV20-1 and TRBJ2-5, with a tentative D call TRBD2 (5 bases). The CDR3 sequence is 14 residues long. Deletions cut 0 bases from V and 4 bases from J, with 12 bases between. The germline CDR1 and CDR2 sequences are DFQATT and SNEGSKA (reference sequence). The CDR3 sequence is CSARDLADTETQYF. The CDR3 DNA is TGCAGTGCTAGAGACCTAGCAGATACAGAGACCCAGTACTTC.

The chain is built from TRBV7-6 and TRBJ1-1; tentatively, D is TRBD1 (5 bases). CDR3 length: 11 residues. Trimming shortened V by 5 bases and J by 7 bases, and 8 bases separated the two germline ends. Germline lookup yields CDR1 SGHVS and CDR2 FNYEAQ. The CDR3, as DNA: TGTGCCAGCAGCCGAGGACATGAAGCTTTCTTT. Encoded protein: CASSRGHEAFF.

This clonotype was detected ten times or more. V gene TRBV2 combines with J gene TRBJ2-1; 7 bases are a match to TRBD2. V was pared by 7 bases and J by 4 bases, with 10 bases of the junction left unmatched. The CDR3 runs to 15 residues. Germline CDR1 and CDR2: SNHLY and FYNNEI. CDR3 sequence: CASTGLVGPYNEQFF. CDR3 bases: TGTGCCAGCACCGGACTAGTCGGTCCATACAATGAGCAGTTCTTC.

This clonotype was observed a handful of times. The gene calls are TRBV20-1 and TRBJ1-5; perhaps TRBD1 as D (5 bases). Trimming removed 6 bases at V and 0 bases at J, with 12 bases between. The CDR3 loop spans 14 amino acids. CDR1 and CDR2 (germline): DFQATT, SNEGSKA (reference sequence). In DNA, the CDR3 is TGCAGTGCCGCTGACAGCCATAGCAATCAGCCCCAGCATTTT. Amino acids: CSAADSHSNQPQHF.